A single sample is the source of the 20 T cell receptor beta chains below, sequenced in a study of radiotherapy plus CTLA-4 blockade in lung cancer. Generated by immunoSEQ multiplex PCR, the TCRdb table keeps only in-frame clones and is missing some. The repertoire holds around 110,000 clones, 81% seen once, with roughly 3.5% in the top ten. Sample: peripheral blood, taken from a patient treated with radiotherapy plus ipilimumab. These receptors were obtained from a human donor with non-small cell lung cancer that progressed on radiotherapy plus ipilimumab. Some clones in this sample may be carry-over from other donors' samples.

Here the CDR3 DNA reads TGTGCCAGCTCACCACCTAGTCTAGCGGGGGTAGAGACCCAGTACTTC. Its translation: CASSPPSLAGVETQYF. The chain couples TRBV18 to TRBJ2-5; 10 bases agree with TRBD2. CDR3 length: 16 residues. The V gene's germline CDR1 is KGHSH and CDR2 LQKENI. The junction had 5 bases not matched to a gene; V was cut back by 0 bases and J by 4 bases.

This clone has just one count. Other DNA variants within this sample encode the same CDR3. The CDR3 sequence: CASSLGLNTEAFF. DNA of the CDR3: TGTGCCAGCAGCTTAGGGCTAAACACTGAAGCTTTCTTT. The chain is built from TRBV11-3 and TRBJ1-1; D gene unclear. Trimming removed 1 base at V and 2 bases at J, with 5 bases between. Germline V CDR1 and CDR2: SGHNT, YENEEA. The length of the CDR3 is 13 residues.

On this clone: One end of the junction does not line up with germline, which may come from a read error. The sample carries other DNA sequences with the same CDR3. The chain is built from TRBV28 and TRBJ1-2, with 7 bases that match TRBD1. The CDR3 runs 14 residues. Looked up from germline, CDR1 is MDHEN and CDR2 is SYDVKM. The DNA for the CDR3 is TGCGCCAGCAGCGGTATGACAGGGATGAGGGGCTACACCTTC. Protein: CASSGMTGMRGYTF.

V gene TRBV5-8 combines with J gene TRBJ1-2, with a possible D match to TRBD1 (5 bases). Germline V gene sequence: CDR1 SGHTS, CDR2 YDEGEE. The length of the CDR3 is 14 residues. The V and J ends lost 5 bases and 8 bases respectively, with 19 bases between them. CDR3 in DNA: TGTGCCAGCAGTTGGGACTTCCTCGCGGGGGGCTACACCTTC. Its translation is CASSWDFLAGGYTF.

The chain employs TRBV6-6 and TRBJ1-1; 10 bases map to TRBD1. V shed 6 bases and J 6 bases; nucleotides not matched to a gene: 7. The CDR3 has 14 amino acids. CDR1 MNHNY and CDR2 SVGAGI come from the germline V gene (reference sequence). CDR3 nucleotide sequence: TGTGCCAGCAGGACAGGGGGCGGGGGAGCTGAAGCTTTCTTT. Amino acid sequence: CASRTGGGGAEAFF.

V and J are TRBV6-4 and TRBJ2-3; perhaps TRBD1 as D (5 bases). The V and J ends lost 4 bases and 0 bases respectively, with 11 bases between them. This CDR3 has 15 residues. Germline CDR1 reads MRHNA; CDR2 reads SNTAGT. CDR3 in amino acids: CASSVGQGSTDTQYF. CDR3 DNA: TGTGCCAGCAGTGTCGGGCAGGGTAGCACAGATACGCAGTATTTT.

This chain uses TRBV6-1 with TRBJ1-2; D remains ambiguous. Germline CDR1 MNHNS, CDR2 SASEGT. Trimming shortened V by 5 bases and J by 6 bases, and 13 bases separated the two germline ends. This CDR3 is 13 amino acids long. The CDR3 sequence: CASSKREDNGYTF. The DNA for the CDR3 is TGTGCCAGCAGTAAGAGGGAAGACAATGGCTACACCTTC.

This sequence joins TRBV6-5 and TRBJ1-2; the match to TRBD1 covers 8 bases. The germline gives CDR1 MNHEY, CDR2 SVGAGI. V lost 10 bases and J lost 4; bases outside the gene matches: 8. The CDR3 runs to 13 residues. CDR3 in DNA: TGTGCCACCGCCCAGACAGGGGTCTATGGCTACACCTTC. It specifies CATAQTGVYGYTF.

This clone was observed a handful of times. Other DNA sequences within the sample encode an identical CDR3. This chain joins TRBV5-1 and TRBJ1-5; 7 bases align to TRBD1. This CDR3 comprises 14 residues. Trimming removed 2 bases from V and 4 bases from J; junction bases left unmatched: 3. The V gene's germline CDR1 is SGHRS and CDR2 YFSETQ. The CDR3 is CASSLAGGNQPQHF. The CDR3 coding sequence is TGCGCCAGCAGCTTAGCAGGGGGTAATCAGCCCCAGCATTTT.

The rearrangement joins TRBV7-2 to TRBJ2-6, with D possibly matching TRBD1 (5 bases). V dropped 2 bases and J dropped 2 bases, with 10 bases sitting between them. The CDR3 is 16 residues long. Germline CDR1 is SGHTA and CDR2 is FQGNSA. The CDR3 bases are TGTGCCAGCAGCTTATTCACAGGTGCTGGGGCCAACGTCCTGACTTTC. Residues: CASSLFTGAGANVLTF.

In nucleotides, the CDR3 is TGTGCCAGCAGCACTGACAGGGTGGGCGAGACCCAGTACTTC. It specifies CASSTDRVGETQYF. The rearrangement joins TRBV11-2 to TRBJ2-5; TRBD1 matches at 7 bases. The junction had 8 bases not matched to a gene; V was cut back by 5 bases and J by 5 bases. Germline V gives CDR1 SGHAT, CDR2 FQNNGV. CDR3 size: 14 residues.

V gene TRBV12-1 combines with J gene TRBJ2-7; TRBD1, the table's D call, was not compared with the DNA. TRBV12-1 is labeled a pseudogene. The length of the CDR3 is 19 residues. The CDR3 DNA reads TGTGCCAGCAGCTTTGCCCGGGACAGGGTCTCCCCTGGGGCTTCCGAGCAGTACTTC. Amino acids: CASSFARDRVSPGASEQYF.

J is TRBJ2-3 and V is TRBV6-1; 8 nucleotides line up with TRBD2. CDR1 and CDR2 from the germline V gene are MNHNS and SASEGT. The CDR3 extends over 14 amino acids. V dropped 6 bases and J dropped 5; count of bases not matched to a gene: 7. CDR3 bases: TGTGCCAGCAGGGAACTAGCGGTAGGAGATACGCAGTATTTT. Its protein product is CASRELAVGDTQYF.

The chain has TRBV20-1 and TRBJ1-5; D is unclear. V was cut by 7 bases and J by 8 bases, with 9 bases left in between. This CDR3 contains 10 residues. Germline V gene lookup returns CDR1 DFQATT and CDR2 SNEGSKA (reference sequence). CDR3 in amino acids: CSVKREPQHF. CDR3 nucleotide sequence: TGCAGTGTCAAACGGGAGCCCCAGCATTTT.

The rearrangement uses TRBV7-2 and TRBJ2-3; no clear D. Trimming cost V 2 bases and J 0 bases, with 12 bases left between them. The CDR3 contains 16 residues. CDR1 is SGHTA, CDR2 FQGNSA, per germline. CDR3 coding DNA: TGTGCCAGCAGCTTAATTCTTTTGCCGAGCACAGATACGCAGTATTTT. Protein: CASSLILLPSTDTQYF. The complete variable domain, with remaining parts taken from reference TRBV7-2 and TRBJ2-3, reads GAGVSQSPSNKVTEKGKDVELRCDPISGHTALYWYRQSLGQGLEFLIYFQGNSAPDKSGLPSDRFSAERTGGSVSTLTIQRTQQEDSAVYLCASSLILLPSTDTQYFGPGTRLTVL.

The chain has TRBV5-1 and TRBJ2-5; D is perhaps TRBD1 (5 bases). CDR1 SGHRS and CDR2 YFSETQ come from the germline V gene. The germline V and J ends were trimmed by 3 bases and 5 bases, with 17 bases remaining between them. The CDR3 extends over 15 amino acids. CDR3 coding DNA: TGCGCCAGCAGCTCCTTAGGGGTCCTCATGGAGACCCAGTACTTC. Translating gives CASSSLGVLMETQYF.

The chain has TRBV6-1 and TRBJ2-5; TRBD1 aligns across 7 bases. The end of the DNA is better explained by TRBJ2-7, so the J call may be wrong. This CDR3 region has 14 residues. CDR1 is MNHNS and CDR2 is SASEGT in the germline V gene. CDR3 in DNA: TGTGCCAGCAGCGACAGGGTGGGCTCCTACGAGCAGTACTTC. Its translation: CASSDRVGSYEQYF.

The V and J genes are TRBV5-1 and TRBJ2-3; D is unresolved. This CDR3 region has 15 residues. Trimming shortened V by 5 bases and J by 0 bases, and 13 bases separated the two germline ends. Germline lookup yields CDR1 SGHRS and CDR2 YFSETQ. Here the CDR3 DNA reads TGCGCCAGCAGGGTCTGGGCAGAAAGCACAGATACGCAGTATTTT. Protein product: CASRVWAESTDTQYF.

The rearrangement links TRBV5-1 to TRBJ2-2; D could derive from TRBD1 or TRBD2 (5 bases each). Per germline, CDR1 SGHRS and CDR2 YFSETQ. The ends were cut back, 4 bases at V and 6 bases at J, with 13 bases in the middle. CDR3 length: 14 residues. The CDR3 spells CASSPMGVAGELFF. In DNA form, the CDR3 reads TGCGCCAGCAGCCCGATGGGGGTGGCCGGGGAGCTGTTTTTT.

CDR3 sequence: CASSGYEQYF. The DNA of the CDR3 is TGTGCCAGCAGTGGTTACGAGCAGTACTTC. J is TRBJ2-7 and V is TRBV2; D is undetermined. The germline V gene encodes CDR1 SNHLY and CDR2 FYNNEI. The CDR3 has 10 amino acids. Trimming cost V 4 bases and J 4 bases, with 2 bases left between them.